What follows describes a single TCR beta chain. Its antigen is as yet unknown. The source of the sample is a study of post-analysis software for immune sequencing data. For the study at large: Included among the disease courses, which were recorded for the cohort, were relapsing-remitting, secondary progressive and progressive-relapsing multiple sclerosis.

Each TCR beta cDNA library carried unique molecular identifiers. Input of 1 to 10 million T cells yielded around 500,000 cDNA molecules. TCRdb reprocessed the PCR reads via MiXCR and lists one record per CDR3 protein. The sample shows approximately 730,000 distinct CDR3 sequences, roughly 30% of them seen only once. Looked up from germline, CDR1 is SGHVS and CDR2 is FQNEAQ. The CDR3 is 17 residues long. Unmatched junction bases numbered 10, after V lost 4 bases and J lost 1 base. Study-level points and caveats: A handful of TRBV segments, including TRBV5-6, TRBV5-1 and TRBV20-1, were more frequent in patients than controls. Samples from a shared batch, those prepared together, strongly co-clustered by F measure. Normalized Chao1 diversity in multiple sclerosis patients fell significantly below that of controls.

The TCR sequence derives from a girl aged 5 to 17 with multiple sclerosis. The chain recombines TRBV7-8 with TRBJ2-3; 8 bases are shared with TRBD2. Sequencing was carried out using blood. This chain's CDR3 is CASSSLTVAGRTDTQYF. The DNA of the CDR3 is TGTGCCAGCAGCTCATTAACTGTAGCGGGGCGCACAGATACGCAGTATTTT.